This T cell receptor beta chain was identified during a study of CD8 T cells in Susac syndrome. Sequencing of TCR beta was undertaken in CD8+ and CD4+ T cells derived from blood. Negative magnetic isolation gave CD8+ and CD4+ cells; FACS enriched CD8+ TEMRA. Comments on this clonotype: Its antigen remains unknown.

A quantity of about 0.45 to 1 ug RNA underwent reverse transcription using random hexamers. The immunoSEQ assay covered 54 Vbeta and 13 Jbeta segments for CDR3. One entry per CDR3 protein, called by TCRdb with MiXCR from the immunoSEQ multiplex PCR reads. This sample has about 200,000 distinct CDR3 sequences, with 90% to 96% found just once. Study-level results: The study acknowledged a relatively small number of individuals in its TCR sequencing and HLA analysis.

This CDR3 is built from 11 residues. V was cut by 5 bases and J by 10 bases, with 14 bases left in between. Germline lookup yields CDR1 SQVTM and CDR2 ANQGSEA. The chain uses TRBV29-1 and TRBJ1-1, with D unclear. Sequenced: CD4+ T cells from PBMCs. The clonotype comes from a human donor with multiple sclerosis. This chain's CDR3 is CSVLGSGRAFF. The CDR3 DNA reads as TGCAGCGTTCTTGGTTCTGGGAGAGCTTTCTTT. The complete variable domain, with remaining parts taken from reference TRBV29-1 and TRBJ1-1, reads SAVISQKPSRDICQRGTSLTIQCQVDSQVTMMFWYRQQPGQSLTLIATANQGSEATYESGFVIDKFPISRPNLTFSTLTVSNMSPEDSSIYLCSVLGSGRAFFGQGTRLTVV.